These 21 T cell receptor beta chains were all obtained from the same sample, sequenced in a study of blood T cell repertoires in COVID-19. The repertoire was sequenced with immunoSEQ multiplex PCR; TCRdb's copy has only in-frame clones and lacks some. Among some 380,000 clones listed, around 90% were seen once. Sequenced material: peripheral blood. The receptors shown here come from a man between 18 and 35 years old with active or convalescent COVID-19.

The chain combines TRBV5-1 with TRBJ1-3; no clear D. V was cut by 4 bases and J by 7 bases, with 9 bases left in between. Germline V gives CDR1 SGHRS, CDR2 YFSETQ. CDR3 length equals 12 residues. The CDR3 region has the DNA TGCGCCAGCAGCATTCCGGGTAACACCATATATTTT. Residues: CASSIPGNTIYF.

The chain links TRBV23-1 to TRBJ1-5; D unclear. TRBV23-1 is an ORF for which the function is uncertain. The CDR3 spans 14 residues. Trimming left V 2 bases short and J 0 bases short, with 5 bases between. CDR3 coding DNA: TGCGCCAGCAGTCAACGGGATAGCAATCAGCCCCAGCATTTT. Protein: CASSQRDSNQPQHF.

CDR3 amino acids: CATTGTSNQPQHF. The CDR3 coding sequence is TGTGCCACCACCGGGACTTCGAATCAGCCCCAGCATTTT. This sequence joins TRBV6-5 and TRBJ1-5; a possible D gene is TRBD1 (5 bases). The germline gives CDR1 MNHEY, CDR2 SVGAGI. CDR3 length: 13 residues. V gave up 10 bases and J gave up 4 bases, with 14 bases separating them.

This clone was seen once. The chain combines TRBV4-1 with TRBJ1-3, with 11 bases lining up with TRBD1. Losses at the gene ends were 1 base for V and 0 bases for J; bases not matched to a gene: 5. The CDR3 covers 18 residues. From germline, CDR1 is MGHRA and CDR2 YSYEKL. DNA for the CDR3: TGCGCCAGCAGCCAAGCATCCGGGACAGGGGGCTCTGGAAACACCATATATTTT. The encoded protein is CASSQASGTGGSGNTIYF.

The V and J genes are TRBV20-1 and TRBJ2-7; no firm D call. This CDR3 region has 13 residues. From germline, CDR1 is DFQATT and CDR2 SNEGSKA (reference sequence). Trimming cost V 3 bases and J 9 bases, with 18 bases left between them. In DNA form, the CDR3 reads TGCAGTGCTAGTTCCCCTGGTACTACGGGGCAGTACTTC. It encodes CSASSPGTTGQYF.

The chain is built from TRBV27 and TRBJ2-5; 9 bases are a match to TRBD1. This CDR3 contains 15 residues. V lost 8 bases to trimming and J lost 2 bases; unmatched junction nucleotides: 9. Germline V gene data show CDR1 as MNHEY and CDR2 as SMNVEV (reference sequence). This chain's CDR3 is CASGRMGTGQETQYF. The CDR3 DNA reads as TGTGCCAGCGGCAGGATGGGGACAGGGCAAGAGACCCAGTACTTC.

This chain uses TRBV6-5 with TRBJ2-7; D call uncertain. Trimming stripped 6 bases from V and 2 bases from J, with 14 bases between. There are 14 residues in the CDR3. Germline-derived CDR1 and CDR2 are MNHEY and SVGAGI. The CDR3: CASRERTEAYEQYF. The CDR3 DNA is TGTGCCAGCAGAGAGAGAACAGAAGCCTACGAGCAGTACTTC.

The table lists this clone with a few counts. The rearrangement uses TRBV28 and TRBJ1-1; 11 bases line up with TRBD1. The germline V gene encodes CDR1 MDHEN and CDR2 SYDVKM. Germline trimming cut 6 bases from V and 4 bases from J; bases unmatched to any gene: 7. The CDR3 loop spans 15 amino acids. This CDR3 is CASSHAGTGGTEAFF. The CDR3 bases are TGTGCCAGCAGCCACGCAGGGACAGGGGGCACTGAAGCTTTCTTT.

The genes are TRBV4-2 and TRBJ2-7; tentatively, D is TRBD1 (5 bases). V was shortened by 0 bases and J by 0 bases, with 15 bases between the two germline ends. The length of the CDR3 is 17 residues. Germline CDR1 LGHNA, CDR2 YNFKEQ. In DNA, the CDR3 is TGTGCCAGCAGCCAAGATGGACAACCCCGGACCTCCTACGAGCAGTACTTC. As protein: CASSQDGQPRTSYEQYF.

J is TRBJ2-7 and V is TRBV28; 9 bases are a match to TRBD2. From germline, CDR1 is MDHEN and CDR2 SYDVKM. This CDR3 is built from 15 residues. The trim removed 6 bases at V and 2 bases at J, leaving 8 bases unmatched. In nucleotides, the CDR3 is TGTGCCAGCAGCAGGACGCGGGGGGGGACCTACGAGCAGTACTTC. Translation gives CASSRTRGGTYEQYF.

The CDR3 loop is CASKTGGQPQHF. The CDR3 nucleotides read TGTGCCAGCAAAACAGGGGGCCAGCCCCAGCATTTT. This chain joins TRBV27 and TRBJ1-5; TRBD1 matches 9 bases. Unmatched junction bases numbered 2, after V lost 7 bases and J lost 7 bases. The CDR3 loop spans 12 amino acids. Germline V gives CDR1 MNHEY, CDR2 SMNVEV (reference sequence).

This chain uses TRBV2 with TRBJ2-3, with 7 bases that match TRBD2. Germline loops: CDR1 SNHLY, CDR2 FYNNEI. The J segment lost 0 bases and the V segment lost 4 bases, leaving 10 bases of the junction unmatched. This CDR3 spans 17 amino acids. The CDR3 region has the DNA TGTGCCAGCAGTGTGCGCCGCGGGAGTCTGAGCACAGATACGCAGTATTTT. This encodes CASSVRRGSLSTDTQYF.

The chain is built from TRBV9 and TRBJ2-2, with 7 bases lining up with TRBD2. V lost 3 bases to trimming and J lost 3 bases; unmatched junction nucleotides: 2. The CDR3 sequence is 14 residues long. CDR1 is SGDLS and CDR2 is YYNGEE in the germline V gene. The CDR3 DNA reads as TGTGCCAGCAGCGGCGGGAGTTACACCGGGGAGCTGTTTTTT. As protein: CASSGGSYTGELFF.

The sample holds a few counts of this clone. Here the CDR3 reads CASSPGRDRGIQPQHF. CDR3 DNA sequence: TGTGCCAGCAGCCCGGGACGGGACAGGGGGATTCAGCCCCAGCATTTT. The chain employs TRBV7-2 and TRBJ1-5; the match to TRBD1 covers 11 bases. The germline V gene has CDR1 SGHTA and CDR2 FQGNSA. The CDR3 is 16 residues long. With V trimmed by 5 bases and J by 6 bases, 9 bases remained unmatched.

V and J are TRBV29-1 and TRBJ1-1; 8 nucleotides line up with TRBD1. Per germline, CDR1 SQVTM and CDR2 ANQGSEA. The CDR3 loop spans 12 amino acids. The trim removed 7 bases at V and 4 bases at J, leaving 5 bases unmatched. DNA for the CDR3: TGCAGCGGCGACAGGGGCTCCACTGAAGCTTTCTTT. Its translation: CSGDRGSTEAFF.

CDR3 DNA: TGTGCCAGCAGTTACTCGAGCAGGGGTTACGACCACGAGCAGTACTTC. Residues: CASSYSSRGYDHEQYF. The V call is TRBV6-5, the J call TRBJ2-7, with D possibly being TRBD1 (6 bases). The V end was cut by 0 bases, the J end by 5 bases, with 17 bases between. The CDR3 has 16 amino acids. The germline CDR1 and CDR2 sequences are MNHEY and SVGAGI.

V and J are TRBV4-1 and TRBJ1-3, with D maybe TRBD1 (6 bases). The CDR3 is 16 residues long. With 1 base removed from V and 7 bases from J, the gap between germline ends came to 17 bases. CDR1 MGHRA and CDR2 YSYEKL come from the germline V gene. This chain's CDR3 is CASSQGLGQSFNTIYF. CDR3 nucleotide sequence: TGCGCCAGCAGCCAAGGCCTCGGACAGAGTTTTAACACCATATATTTT.

The chain employs TRBV28 and TRBJ1-3; possibly TRBD1 for D (5 bases). Germline values: CDR1 MDHEN, CDR2 SYDVKM. The CDR3 length is 14 residues. Trimming removed 7 bases at V and 6 bases at J, with 16 bases between. CDR3 bases: TGTGCCAGCACCCTTGAGCGGGGCCTAAACACCATATATTTT. As protein: CASTLERGLNTIYF.

The chain employs TRBV4-3 and TRBJ2-7; D perhaps matches TRBD1 (6 bases). The CDR3 loop spans 14 amino acids. Germline V gene lookup returns CDR1 LGHNA and CDR2 YSLEER. Trimming removed 4 bases at V and 8 bases at J, with 18 bases between. CDR3 DNA sequence: TGCGCCAGCAGCCCGGTCAGGGGTGCCGATCAGCAGTACTTC. Protein: CASSPVRGADQQYF.

The V call is TRBV7-2, the J call TRBJ2-1; D is perhaps TRBD1 (6 bases). Trimming cost V 1 base and J 9 bases, with 10 bases left between them. The germline V gene has CDR1 SGHTA and CDR2 FQGNSA. The CDR3 has 13 residues. The CDR3 DNA reads TGTGCCAGCAGCTTAGAACAGGGTATTGAGCAGTTCTTC. Translated: CASSLEQGIEQFF.

This sequence joins TRBV24-1 and TRBJ1-1; D is uncertain. The V end was cut by 4 bases, the J end by 0 bases, with 14 bases between. The CDR3 runs 16 residues. Germline-derived CDR1 and CDR2 are KGHDR and SFDVKD. The CDR3: CATSERASLVNTEAFF. The CDR3 nucleotides read TGTGCCACCAGTGAGCGGGCCTCACTGGTGAACACTGAAGCTTTCTTT.